This T cell receptor beta chain was retrieved from a study of CDR3 diversity in severe acne (dated by TCRdb to between 2019 and 2020). With respect to this clonotype: No antigen is known for it. Base-call qualities are not available, and no considerably larger clone is one nucleotide away.

Library construction relied on PCR. The instrument given in TCRdb is Illumina HiSeq 2000. TCRdb trimmed the raw reads at Q25, called clones with MiXCR and kept productive beta chains. Every distinct CDR3 protein forms one entry, paired with its most common genes and DNA. Counted in this sample were around 94,000 distinct CDR3 sequences; more than 45% of them appeared once. The top ten clones comprise 9.5% to 15% of the sample. CDR1 and CDR2 were assigned from the germline V gene as SGHAT and FQNNGV. The CDR3, from cysteine to phenylalanine, totals 15 residues. This entry keeps only the CDR3 DNA: 45 bases, framed from base 1. The junction shows trimming of 4 bases on V and 3 bases on J, and the gene matches do not reach 9 bases of it.

Sequenced input: blood. This TCR was recovered from a male donor with acne. This chain joins TRBV11-2 to TRBJ2-7, with 7 middle bases fitting TRBD2. The nucleotide sequence is given as TGTGCCAGCAGCTCAAAGGCGGGAGTAGGCTACGAGCAGTACTTC. This encodes CASSSKAGVGYEQYF.